A selection of T cell receptor beta chains follows, all from one sample in a study. TCRdb itself ran the RT-PCR reads through MiXCR, one entry per CDR3 protein. The table has about 680,000 distinct CDR3 sequences, approximately 15% seen once; the top ten hold about 3.6%. The specimen sequenced was memory CD4+ T cells from blood. Receptors originate from a female donor in good health, serving as a healthy control. The CDR3 runs from the conserved cysteine through the conserved F or W. D genes are given only for firm matches. The size of a clone is reported for some rows only, either as once, few or many, or as a class for expanded clones.

V	J	size	D	CDR3	DNA
TRBV6-6	TRBJ1-1	few	-	CASSYSGQLEAFF	TGTGCCAGCAGTTACTCAGGGCAACTGGAAGCTTTCTTT
TRBV5-1	TRBJ1-1	-	-	CASSGGLLRDTEAFF	TGCGCCAGCAGCGGCGGACTGTTAAGGGACACTGAAGCTTTCTTT
TRBV20-1	TRBJ2-1	many	TRBD2	CSAEEREITYNEQFF	TGCAGTGCTGAAGAGCGGGAGATCACCTACAATGAGCAGTTCTTC
TRBV6-5	TRBJ1-1	many	TRBD1	CASSTPGQGARNTEAFF	TGTGCCAGCAGTACACCGGGACAGGGGGCTAGGAACACTGAAGCTTTCTTT
TRBV3-1	TRBJ2-3	few	TRBD2	CASSPAGVKKDTQYF	TGTGCCAGCAGCCCTGCGGGGGTTAAGAAAGATACGCAGTATTTT
TRBV12-3/TRBV12-4	TRBJ1-1	few	-	CASSFSGRTEAFF	TGTGCCAGCAGTTTCTCTGGGAGAACTGAAGCTTTCTTT
TRBV20-1	TRBJ2-7	-	-	CSSVERAFSYEQYF	TGCAGTTCGGTGGAGCGGGCCTTCTCCTACGAGCAGTACTTC
TRBV6-1	TRBJ2-2	few	-	CASYWENTGELFF	TGTGCCAGCTACTGGGAGAACACCGGGGAGCTGTTTTTT
TRBV5-1	TRBJ2-7	few	-	CASSLDGVSSYEQYF	TGCGCCAGCAGCTTGGACGGGGTAAGCTCCTACGAGCAGTACTTC
TRBV5-1	TRBJ2-3	few	-	CASRTVGGADTQYF	TGCGCCAGCAGAACGGTAGGGGGGGCAGATACGCAGTATTTT
TRBV18	TRBJ2-3	-	-	CASSPSLLTSGATDTQYF	TGTGCCAGCTCACCCTCGCTATTGACCAGCGGAGCCACAGATACGCAGTATTTT
TRBV20-1	TRBJ1-2	few	-	CSAPSSLVGAYGYTF	TGCAGTGCCCCTTCCTCTTTGGTTGGGGCATATGGCTACACCTTC
TRBV7-8	TRBJ2-1	-	-	CASSLTSSYSYNEQFF	TGTGCCAGCAGCTTAACTAGCAGTTACTCCTACAATGAGCAGTTCTTC
TRBV29-1	TRBJ2-1	many	TRBD2	CSGISGIYNEQFF	TGCAGCGGGATTAGCGGGATTTACAATGAGCAGTTCTTC
TRBV7-8	TRBJ2-7	few	-	CASSLSRAEFSYEQYF	TGTGCCAGCAGCTTGTCCAGGGCTGAGTTTTCCTACGAGCAGTACTTC
TRBV29-1	TRBJ2-1	-	TRBD1	CSVEEGTGVGLGFF	TGCAGCGTTGAAGAGGGGACAGGGGTGGGGTTGGGGTTCTTC
TRBV7-9	TRBJ1-1	many	TRBD1	CASSFFSPRDRESNTEAFF	TGTGCCAGCAGCTTTTTTTCTCCCCGAGACAGGGAATCGAACACTGAAGCTTTCTTT
TRBV20-1	TRBJ2-3	few	-	CSARGGTADTQYF	TGCAGTGCCCGTGGGGGGACAGCAGATACGCAGTATTTT
TRBV5-1	TRBJ2-1	-	-	CASSLSPVGNREEQFF	TGCGCCAGCAGCTTGTCCCCCGTGGGTAATAGGGAAGAGCAGTTCTTC
TRBV7-3	TRBJ2-7	many	-	CASSSPGSVNEQYF	TGTGCCAGCAGCTCCCCAGGGTCTGTCAACGAGCAGTACTTC
TRBV28	TRBJ1-5	once	TRBD1	CASRGAGGTQPQHF	TGTGCCAGCAGAGGGGCAGGGGGCACTCAGCCCCAGCATTTT
TRBV12-3/TRBV12-4	TRBJ2-1	-	-	CASRRQINNEQFF	TGTGCCAGCAGGCGCCAGATTAACAATGAGCAGTTCTTC
TRBV5-4	TRBJ2-1	few	-	CASSLGLSDEQFF	TGTGCCAGCAGCTTGGGACTTTCGGATGAGCAGTTCTTC
TRBV5-1	TRBJ2-2	few	-	CASSLLATGGTGELFF	TGCGCCAGCAGCTTGTTGGCAACGGGTGGCACCGGGGAGCTGTTTTTT
TRBV4-1	TRBJ1-4	many	TRBD1	CASSHPGQRNEKLFF	TGCGCCAGCAGCCACCCGGGACAGCGGAATGAAAAACTGTTTTTT
TRBV7-3	TRBJ2-7	many	-	CASSLIGGAGYEQYF	TGTGCCAGCAGCTTAATCGGGGGTGCCGGCTACGAGCAGTACTTC
TRBV11-2	TRBJ2-1	few	-	CASSFDRVPSGTQFF	TGTGCCAGCAGCTTCGACAGGGTCCCTAGCGGTACGCAGTTCTTC
TRBV5-5	TRBJ2-5	few	-	CASSLDPIQETQYF	TGTGCCAGCAGCTTGGACCCCATACAAGAGACCCAGTACTTC
TRBV12-3/TRBV12-4	TRBJ2-1	many	-	CASSYAPVDNEQFF	TGTGCCAGCAGTTACGCCCCCGTTGACAATGAGCAGTTCTTC
TRBV5-5	TRBJ2-7	few	-	CASSLAAVSGGVVEQYF	TGTGCCAGCAGCTTGGCCGCAGTGAGTGGAGGGGTTGTCGAGCAGTACTTC
TRBV20-1	TRBJ1-2	few	-	CSATTVSPNYGYTF	TGCAGTGCAACGACAGTTTCTCCGAACTATGGCTACACCTTC
TRBV7-8	TRBJ2-2	-	TRBD1	CASGILDRELTGELFF	TGTGCCAGCGGGATCTTAGACAGGGAGCTCACCGGGGAGCTGTTTTTT
TRBV7-2	TRBJ2-2	many	TRBD1	CASSRDRGLPGELFF	TGTGCCAGCAGTAGGGACAGGGGGCTACCCGGGGAGCTGTTTTTT
TRBV10-3	TRBJ2-1	many	-	CAISERGDSRFF	TGTGCCATCAGTGAGAGGGGGGACAGTCGGTTCTTC
TRBV29-1	TRBJ1-1	few	-	CSVERLGAFF	TGCAGCGTTGAGAGGCTTGGAGCTTTCTTT
TRBV7-9	TRBJ1-2	many	-	CASSLEPVGYTF	TGTGCCAGCAGCTTGGAACCTGTTGGCTACACCTTC
TRBV6-5	TRBJ2-7	-	-	CASSYGGPKGEQYF	TGTGCCAGCAGTTACGGGGGCCCCAAGGGCGAGCAGTACTTC
TRBV5-1	TRBJ2-2	-	TRBD1	CASSLLATGDTGELFF	TGCGCCAGCAGCTTGCTTGCCACAGGGGATACCGGGGAGCTGTTTTTT
TRBV9	TRBJ1-4	-	TRBD1	CASSAGSQGGNEKLFF	TGTGCCAGCAGCGCCGGATCACAGGGGGGGAATGAAAAACTGTTTTTT
TRBV2	TRBJ1-6	-	-	CASSPSQINSPLHF	TGTGCCAGCAGTCCTTCCCAGATTAATTCACCCCTCCACTTT